This TCR beta chain was identified in a study of blood T cell repertoires in COVID-19. The assay was immunoSEQ multiplex PCR, and TCRdb's table has in-frame clones only and misses some. In the table there are about 140,000 clones, over 65% of which are singletons. CDR3 length: 18 residues. V was shortened by 0 bases and J by 3 bases, with 20 bases between the two germline ends. Germline values: CDR1 MGHRA, CDR2 YSYEKL. The genes are TRBV4-1 and TRBJ2-5, with a weak D call TRBD2 (5 bases). This sequence originates from a woman aged 80 or older with active or convalescent COVID-19. Sequencing was performed on peripheral blood. Here the CDR3 reads CASSQDFGLRGLKETQYF. CDR3 nucleotide sequence: TGCGCCAGCAGCCAAGATTTTGGCTTGAGAGGGTTGAAAGAGACCCAGTACTTC.